Given below is one T cell receptor beta chain in context. Distinct nucleotide sequences in the sample also encode this CDR3. The data originate from a study of blood T cell repertoires in COVID-19. Study as a whole: COVID-19 samples, acute and convalescent, were from the United States, Italy and Spain. From T cells, B-cell-depleted T cells, or PBMCs came the material, which was cDNA or gDNA.

The CDR3 length is 14 residues. Trimming removed 3 bases from V and 0 bases from J, with 7 bases in between. Germline V gene lookup returns CDR1 WNHNN and CDR2 SYGVQD (reference sequence). Authors' data handling: Cell counts per sample came from amplifying reference gene primers. Libraries were prepared by immunoSEQ multiplex PCR; TCRdb keeps only in-frame clonotypes and omits some of them. For V, J and clone size, that table is used; D and trimming come from the DNA. The table includes a few hundred thousand clones, approximately 91% detected once. Self-reported history from a screening survey and questionnaire set each donor's cohort.

The chain links TRBV10-1 to TRBJ2-3; D perhaps matches TRBD2 (6 bases). The sample comprised PBMCs or T cells enriched from blood (not recorded which). This TCR came from a woman in her sixties who had recovered from COVID-19. Here the CDR3 DNA reads TGCGCCAGCAGTGACGGGGGTAGCACAGATACGCAGTATTTT. Its translation: CASSDGGSTDTQYF.